A single sample is the source of the 32 T cell receptor beta chains below, sequenced in a study of T cells in women clearing cervical HPV infection. Generated by immunoSEQ multiplex PCR, the TCRdb table keeps only in-frame clones and is missing some. The sample data list roughly 40,000 clones. The specimen was blood buffy coat. Receptor source: a woman between 18 and 70 years old with a cervical HPV16 infection that either progressed to CIN3+ or cleared (not recorded which).

Worth noting for this clone: Sequencing ends 3 residues short of the CDR3 end; the germline J gene provides the rest. Other DNA sequences of this sample code for an identical CDR3. V is TRBV5-6 and J is TRBJ1-4, with TRBD1 identical over 8 bases. V lost 2 bases, J lost 3 bases, and 3 bases stayed unmatched. CDR3 length equals 15 residues. Germline-derived CDR1 and CDR2 are SGHDT and YYEEEE. CDR3 region: CASSLKTGANEKLFF. The CDR3 DNA, read in part, is TGTGCCAGCAGCTTAAAGACAGGGGCTAATGAAAAA.

Points on this clone: The read terminates 3 residues before the CDR3 end, so the remaining end is supplied by the germline J gene. The chain recombines TRBV10-3 with TRBJ2-3, with 9 bases aligning to TRBD2. With V trimmed by 11 bases and J by 8 bases, 14 bases remained unmatched. The CDR3 is made up of 14 amino acids. The germline gives CDR1 ENHRY, CDR2 SYGVKD. CDR3 bases read: TGTGCCTCCACGGAGGCTAGCGGGACCCCTACG. Its protein product is CASTEASGTPT. The CDR3 in its entirety is CASTEASGTPTQYF.

A remark on this clone: Coverage ceases 3 residues before the CDR3 finishes, and the germline J gene fills in the end. The chain couples TRBV5-1 to TRBJ2-7, with TRBD1 matching over 7 bases. This CDR3 comprises 13 residues. Germline V gives CDR1 SGHRS, CDR2 YFSETQ. The J segment lost 3 bases and the V segment lost 4 bases, leaving 4 bases of the junction unmatched. The DNA read from the CDR3 is TGCGCCAGCAGCGAAGGGACAGACTACGAG. Its protein is CASSEGTDYE. The whole CDR3 sequence is CASSEGTDYEQYF.

The CDR3 protein is CASSERVWEPQHF. The covered CDR3 bases are TGTGCCAGCAGTGAAAGGGTTTGGGAGCCC. The chain recombines TRBV6-1 with TRBJ1-5; D remains ambiguous. The read ends 3 residues shy of where the CDR3 ends; the end is completed using the germline J gene. The CDR3 runs to 13 residues. The V gene's germline CDR1 is MNHNS and CDR2 SASEGT. Trimming removed 2 bases from V and 8 bases from J, with 10 bases in between.

CDR3 region: CASNPLAGGQETQYF. CDR3 bases read: TGTGCCAGCAACCCACTAGCGGGGGGCCAAGAGACC. The chain combines TRBV2 with TRBJ2-5; TRBD2 agrees at 12 bases. The read ends 3 residues early relative to the CDR3; the germline J gene fills the gap. The CDR3 is 15 amino acids. The V and J ends lost 7 bases and 1 base, in that order; junction bases with no gene match: 4. Germline-derived CDR1 and CDR2 are SNHLY and FYNNEI.

Regarding this clone: The read gets to within 3 residues of the CDR3 end, and the germline J gene fills in the rest. This rearrangement joins TRBV20-1 to TRBJ2-7, with TRBD1 as a possible D gene (6 bases). Trimming left V 3 bases short and J 6 bases short, with 18 bases between. The CDR3 consists of 14 residues. Germline V gives CDR1 DFQATT, CDR2 SNEGSKA (reference sequence). The CDR3 sequence: CSARTITGIGEQYF. The covered CDR3 bases are TGCAGTGCTAGGACCATTACAGGGATCGGCGAG.

Note on this clone: The CDR3 end falls 3 residues outside the read, so it is completed with the germline J gene. This rearrangement joins TRBV20-1 to TRBJ1-5; D is possibly TRBD1 (6 bases). The germline V and J ends were trimmed by 3 bases and 6 bases, with 9 bases remaining between them. CDR1 DFQATT and CDR2 SNEGSKA come from the germline V gene (reference sequence). This CDR3 has 12 amino acids. This CDR3 is CSARPQGQPQHF. CDR3 DNA (partial): TGCAGTGCTAGGCCACAGGGTCAGCCC.

Comment on this clone: Read sequence stops 3 residues before the CDR3 end, and the germline J gene provides the missing end. The chain employs TRBV10-2 and TRBJ1-2, with 12 bases lining up with TRBD1. The V and J ends lost 8 bases and 2 bases, in that order; junction bases with no gene match: 3. Germline values: CDR1 WSHSY, CDR2 SAAADI. The length of the CDR3 is 14 residues. The CDR3 spells CASWDRGRNYGYTF. The sequenced part of the CDR3 DNA is TGCGCCAGCTGGGACAGGGGGCGGAACTATGGC.

As concerns this clone: The read is 3 residues too short to cover the CDR3 end, so that end is filled in from the germline J gene. The V call is TRBV14, the J call TRBJ2-4; D remains ambiguous. Germline V CDR1 and CDR2: SGHDN, FVKESK. CDR3 length: 13 residues. V was clipped by 4 bases and J by 0 bases, with 4 bases between them. The covered CDR3 bases are TGTGCCAGCAGCCCCTTAGCCAAAAACATT. This translates into CASSPLAKNI. In full, the CDR3 reads CASSPLAKNIQYF.

As to this clone: The CDR3 end is not reached by the read, which stops 3 residues before it; the germline J gene fills it in. The V gene is TRBV5-1, the J gene TRBJ2-4, with 13 nucleotides matching TRBD2. Germline-derived CDR1 and CDR2 are SGHRS and YFSETQ. This CDR3 has 19 amino acids. V was pared by 0 bases and J by 0 bases, with 6 bases of the junction left unmatched. CDR3 bases read: TGCGCCAGCAGCTTGGAGGGACTAGCGGGGAAACTAGCCAAAAACATT. It codes for CASSLEGLAGKLAKNI. The whole CDR3 protein is CASSLEGLAGKLAKNIQYF.

A word on this clone: The CDR3 end falls 3 residues outside the read, so it is completed with the germline J gene. The chain joins TRBV7-3 to TRBJ1-6, with a tentative D call TRBD1 (5 bases). The CDR3 loop spans 16 amino acids. Trimming removed 2 bases at V and 3 bases at J, with 11 bases between. Germline loops: CDR1 SGHTA, CDR2 FQGTGA. CDR3 in amino acids: CASSLSGPNYNSPLHF. The covered CDR3 bases are TGTGCCAGCAGCTTATCAGGGCCTAACTATAATTCACCC.

On this clone itself: The missing CDR3 end, 3 residues past where the read stops, is filled in from the germline J gene. The genes are TRBV2 and TRBJ1-1; 9 positions match TRBD1. This CDR3 has 13 amino acids. Germline-derived CDR1 and CDR2 are SNHLY and FYNNEI. After removal of 7 bases from V and 5 bases from J, the junction contained 5 bases not matched to a gene. The CDR3 is CASTQQGATEAFF. CDR3 DNA, as far as it was read: TGTGCCAGCACCCAACAGGGGGCAACTGAA.

In regard to this clone: The CDR3 end lies 3 residues beyond the end of the read and is filled in from the germline J gene. The chain couples TRBV11-2 to TRBJ1-2, with 8 nucleotides matching TRBD1. This CDR3 has 14 amino acids. Trimming cost V 3 bases and J 7 bases; bases outside gene matches: 7. Germline values: CDR1 SGHAT, CDR2 FQNNGV. The covered CDR3 bases are TGTGCCAGCAGCTTGGACAGGGTAGGCCGTGGC. Residues: CASSLDRVGRG. The whole CDR3 protein reads CASSLDRVGRGYTF.

Points on this clone: With the read ending 3 residues before the CDR3 end, the germline J gene is used to fill in that end. The chain links TRBV7-9 to TRBJ2-1; 9 positions agree with TRBD1. From germline, CDR1 is SEHNR and CDR2 FQNEAQ (reference sequence). The CDR3 covers 15 residues. V lost 1 base and J lost 5; bases outside the gene matches: 3. The DNA read from the CDR3 is TGTGCCAGCAGCTTAGAGGGACAGGGTCACAATGAG. Residues: CASSLEGQGHNE. The whole CDR3 reads CASSLEGQGHNEQFF.

As for this clone: The read stops 3 residues short of the end of the CDR3; the missing end is completed from the germline J gene. This rearrangement joins TRBV5-1 to TRBJ2-1; 12 bases line up with TRBD2. The ends lost 2 bases at V and 6 bases at J; junction bases unmatched: 3. The CDR3 totals 15 residues. In germline, CDR1 is SGHRS, CDR2 YFSETQ. Partial CDR3 DNA: TGCGCCAGCAGCTTACAGGGACTAGCGGGCAATGAG. It codes for CASSLQGLAGNE. The CDR3, in full, reads CASSLQGLAGNEQFF.

Remarks on this clone: The read comes to an end 3 residues before the CDR3 does, leaving the germline J gene to fill in the end. The chain carries TRBV5-4 and TRBJ2-5; D call uncertain. Germline V CDR1 and CDR2: SGHNT, YYREEE (reference sequence). The CDR3 contains 13 residues. Trimming removed 1 base from V and 2 bases from J, with 6 bases in between. The covered CDR3 bases are TGTGCCAGCAGCTTGCATTTTCAAGAGACC. Translating it yields CASSLHFQET. The CDR3 in full is CASSLHFQETQYF.

In regard to this clone: The read comes to an end 3 residues before the CDR3 does, leaving the germline J gene to fill in the end. This chain connects TRBV7-3 to TRBJ2-1; 16 nucleotides agree with TRBD2. V gave up 4 bases and J gave up 7 bases; unmatched junction bases: 7. CDR3 length: 17 amino acids. Germline CDR1 reads SGHTA; CDR2 reads FQGTGA. The CDR3 loop reads CASSSGLAGGQGNEQFF. CDR3 bases read: TGTGCCAGCAGCTCGGGACTAGCGGGGGGGCAAGGGAATGAG.

To note about this clone: The read is 3 residues too short to cover the CDR3 end, so that end is filled in from the germline J gene. The chain has TRBV15 and TRBJ2-7; D uncertain. From germline, CDR1 is LNHNV and CDR2 YYDKDF (reference sequence). V was clipped by 0 bases and J by 0 bases, with 12 bases between them. The CDR3 totals 16 residues. The sequenced part of the CDR3 DNA is TGTGCCACCAGCAGAGATGTGCAGGCCCTCTCCTACGAG. Translated: CATSRDVQALSYE. The whole CDR3 is CATSRDVQALSYEQYF.

A remark on this clone: The read comes to an end 3 residues before the CDR3 does, leaving the germline J gene to fill in the end. V and J are TRBV7-3 and TRBJ2-1; 13 bases are shared with TRBD2. The V segment lost 5 bases and the J segment 6 bases; nucleotides outside the gene matches: 7. This CDR3 region has 16 residues. Germline V lookup: CDR1 SGHTA, CDR2 FQGTGA. The CDR3: CASSPSGLAGSNEQFF. The covered CDR3 bases are TGTGCCAGCAGCCCATCGGGACTAGCGGGGAGCAATGAG.

Concerning this clone: The read gets to within 3 residues of the CDR3 end, and the germline J gene fills in the rest. The J gene is TRBJ1-2, the V gene TRBV4-1; D might be TRBD1 (6 bases). Germline values: CDR1 MGHRA, CDR2 YSYEKL. Deletions cut 1 base from V and 0 bases from J, with 15 bases between. The CDR3 consists of 17 residues. The CDR3 here is CASSQGGGLGPNYGYTF. CDR3 DNA (partial): TGCGCCAGCAGCCAAGGGGGGGGCCTTGGCCCTAACTATGGC.

Note on this clone: The read stops 3 residues short of the end of the CDR3; the missing end is completed from the germline J gene. This chain joins TRBV5-1 and TRBJ2-3; TRBD2 agrees at 11 bases. The CDR3 runs 19 residues. CDR1 is SGHRS and CDR2 is YFSETQ in the germline V gene. J gave up 0 bases and V 0 bases, and 9 bases lay outside the gene matches. The CDR3 sequence: CASSLALAGEMPSTDTQYF. Partial CDR3 DNA: TGCGCCAGCAGCTTGGCACTAGCGGGGGAAATGCCTAGCACAGATACG.

Concerning this clone itself: The read ends 3 residues before the CDR3 terminus; that terminus is restored from the germline J gene. The gene calls are TRBV2 and TRBJ2-3; 7 nucleotides agree with TRBD2. This CDR3 spans 12 amino acids. Germline-derived CDR1 and CDR2 are SNHLY and FYNNEI. This CDR3 is CASRGGGGTQYF. The part of the CDR3 DNA that was read is TGTGCCAGCAGGGGCGGGGGAGGGACG.

With regard to this clone: The CDR3 end falls 3 residues outside the read, so it is completed with the germline J gene. The chain is built from TRBV7-8 and TRBJ2-3; tentatively, D is TRBD2 (5 bases). Germline V lookup: CDR1 SGHVS, CDR2 FQNEAQ. The CDR3 sequence is 13 residues long. V gave up 3 bases and J gave up 2 bases, with 6 bases separating them. CDR3 protein: CASSLDFTDTQYF. The CDR3 DNA, read in part, is TGTGCCAGCAGCTTGGACTTCACAGATACG.

With regard to this clone: The read falls 3 residues short of the CDR3 end, and the missing part is taken from the germline J gene. V and J are TRBV19 and TRBJ1-6; possible D gene TRBD1, 6 bases. The germline V gene encodes CDR1 LNHDA and CDR2 SQIVND (reference sequence). Trimming stripped 5 bases from V and 8 bases from J, with 13 bases between. The CDR3 length is 14 residues. CDR3 DNA (partial): TGTGCCAGTAGTGAAGGACAGACCCATTCACCC. This codes for CASSEGQTHSP. The full-length CDR3 reads as CASSEGQTHSPLHF. Variable domain in full (rest from reference TRBV19 and TRBJ1-6): DGGITQSPKYLFRKEGQNVTLSCEQNLNHDAMYWYRQDPGQGLRLIYYSQIVNDFQKGDIAEGYSVSREKKESFPLTVTSAQKNPTAFYLCASSEGQTHSPLHFGNGTRLTVT.

About this clone itself: The read stops 3 residues short of the end of the CDR3; the missing end is completed from the germline J gene. The V and J genes are TRBV11-2 and TRBJ2-1, with a tentative D call TRBD2 (5 bases). This CDR3 is built from 15 residues. Germline-derived CDR1 and CDR2 are SGHAT and FQNNGV. V lost 0 bases and J 5 bases, leaving 11 bases between the germline ends. CDR3: CASSLERTGNNEQFF. The sequenced CDR3 bases are TGTGCCAGCAGCTTAGAAAGGACGGGGAACAATGAG.

Note on this clone: The CDR3 end lies 3 residues beyond the end of the read and is filled in from the germline J gene. The V and J genes are TRBV5-1 and TRBJ2-2; 7 bases are shared with TRBD2. Germline V gene lookup returns CDR1 SGHRS and CDR2 YFSETQ. V was pared by 7 bases and J by 5 bases, with 5 bases of the junction left unmatched. CDR3 length: 13 residues. The part of the CDR3 DNA that was read is TGCGCCAGCGGGGCTAGCGGTACCGGGGAG. Protein: CASGASGTGE. The CDR3 as a whole reads CASGASGTGELFF.

For this clone: The observed sequence ends 3 residues before the CDR3 terminus, with the missing tail filled in from the germline J gene. V usage is TRBV2 and J usage is TRBJ2-2; D call uncertain. Trimming pared 4 bases from V and 4 bases from J, leaving 7 bases between. The CDR3 covers 13 residues. Germline CDR1 SNHLY, CDR2 FYNNEI. CDR3 bases read: TGTGCCAGCAGTGTATCGGGCACCGGGGAG. The encoded protein is CASSVSGTGE. The whole CDR3 region reads CASSVSGTGELFF.

For this clone: With the read ending 3 residues before the CDR3 end, the germline J gene is used to fill in that end. The chain combines TRBV20-1 with TRBJ2-2; 9 nucleotides align to TRBD2. This CDR3 region has 15 residues. The germline V gene encodes CDR1 DFQATT and CDR2 SNEGSKA (reference sequence). With 1 base clipped from V and 1 base from J, the junction kept 1 base outside the gene matches. The CDR3 sequence is CSARVAGVNTGELFF. The CDR3 DNA, read in part, is TGCAGTGCTAGAGTAGCGGGGGTGAACACCGGGGAG.

On this clone: The observed sequence ends 3 residues before the CDR3 terminus, with the missing tail filled in from the germline J gene. This sequence joins TRBV19 and TRBJ2-1; perhaps TRBD1 as D (6 bases). Germline loops: CDR1 LNHDA, CDR2 SQIVND (reference sequence). The CDR3 consists of 13 residues. The V end lost 3 bases, the J end lost 8 bases, and 11 bases lay between the germline ends. CDR3 sequence reads: CASSIQGIYEQFF. CDR3 bases read: TGTGCCAGTAGTATCCAGGGGATCTATGAG.

The CDR3 sequence is CASSRRDRGVYEQYF. The CDR3 bases that were read are TGTGCCAGCAGCAGGCGGGACAGGGGAGTCTACGAG. This sequence joins TRBV5-5 and TRBJ2-7, with 10 bases identical to TRBD1. The read terminates 3 residues before the CDR3 end, so the remaining end is supplied by the germline J gene. This CDR3 has 15 residues. V lost 4 bases, J lost 3 bases, and 7 bases stayed unmatched. CDR1 SGHKS and CDR2 YYEKEE come from the germline V gene (reference sequence).

A remark on this clone: The read ends 3 residues before the CDR3 terminus; that terminus is restored from the germline J gene. V is TRBV5-4 and J is TRBJ2-3; TRBD1 aligns across 9 bases. CDR1 is SGHNT and CDR2 is YYREEE in the germline V gene (reference sequence). CDR3 length: 15 residues. V lost 5 bases, J lost 5 bases, and 9 bases stayed unmatched. The CDR3: CASRKGQGVEDTQYF. The CDR3 bases that were read are TGTGCCAGCAGGAAGGGACAGGGTGTGGAAGATACG.

Worth noting for this clone: The sequenced fragment ends 3 residues before the CDR3 boundary, so the rest is inferred from the germline J gene. Within the sample, other DNA sequences also encode this same CDR3. This rearrangement joins TRBV29-1 to TRBJ2-7; maybe TRBD1 (6 bases). The V end lost 4 bases, the J end lost 1 base, and 11 bases lay between the germline ends. Germline CDR1 SQVTM, CDR2 ANQGSEA. CDR3 size: 13 residues. CDR3 residues: CSVGGQGSYEQYF. The DNA read from the CDR3 is TGCAGCGTTGGGGGGCAGGGATCCTACGAG.